This TCR beta chain originates from a study of blood T cell repertoires in COVID-19 (dated by TCRdb to 2018 to 2020). Turning to the overall study: Collaborator samples came from the United States, Italy and Spain and covered acute and convalescent phases of COVID-19. The repertoires were released in a freely available public database meant as a resource for research on the immune response to SARS-CoV-2. Subjects who had been exposed to COVID-19, were actively infected with it, or had recovered from it provided the deeply sampled blood TCRbeta repertoires that made up the dataset. Nearly every sample came with metadata listing a de-identified subject ID, COVID-19 status, age in years and sex. The prospective study material was composed of cDNA or gDNA derived from T cells, B-cell-depleted T cells, or PBMCs. Where available, HLA class I and class II types were obtained from metadata supplied by the sample provider rather than from assay-based typing. Samples were obtained from the ongoing ImmuneRACE study (first 160 participants) and from 1,000 to 1,500 subjects provided by 6 global collaborators. Results the study describes overall, beyond this receptor: The quantity of clinical and demographic metadata differed by source and by participant and was supplied without curation.

Concerning this clone itself: What antigen it recognizes has not been identified. Within one base of it there is no much larger clone, and no base qualities were kept.

Trimming costs V 1 base and J 8 bases, and their ends lie 5 bases apart. CDR1 SGHDN and CDR2 FVKESK are derived from the germline V gene. CDR3 length: 12 amino acids, cysteine to phenylalanine. Kept here is only the CDR3 DNA, which spans 36 bases and is read in frame from base 1. Collaborating institutions collected whole blood in K2EDTA tubes following their own protocols. For TCRbeta analysis, collaborators shipped samples in one of three forms: frozen whole blood, isolated PBMCs, or DNA extracted from either of those sample types. TCRbeta CDR3 regions were amplified from genomic DNA by means of the immunoSEQ Assay, a bias-controlled multiplex PCR. Under the source paper's analysis protocol: The number of nucleated cells in each sample was estimated from the amplification of reference gene primers within the assay. To quantify the absolute abundance of each unique TCRbeta CDR3 rearrangement, sequence reads were collapsed and filtered. For each sample, productive Simpson clonality was calculated as the square root of Simpson's diversity index across productive rearrangements. In TCRdb, the immuneACCESS table is reduced to in-frame sequences with V and J assigned. These tables do not hold every clone; where another copy was compared, an unresolved V gene accounts for under half, and the others remain unexplained. V, J and clone size derive from that table, while D and trimming were established from the DNA sequence. This sample is represented by approximately 130,000 clones; 85% to 90% of them were singletons. The ten largest clones add up to roughly 8% of the sample.

The sequencing sample was made of peripheral blood. The clonotype originates from a man over 45 with acute or convalescent COVID-19. The chain is encoded by TRBV14 joined to TRBJ1-4; a confident D gene designation cannot be given. The CDR3 here reads CASSQGQEKLFF. In nucleotides, the sequence is TGTGCCAGCAGCCAAGGACAAGAAAAACTGTTTTTT.